This entry is about one T cell receptor (beta chain). Germline lookup yields CDR1 SGHAT and CDR2 FQNNGV. This CDR3 region has 15 residues. Losses at the gene ends were 6 bases for V and 6 bases for J; bases not matched to a gene: 9. Amplified regions were TCR beta CDR3 sequences from RNA transcripts. A set of HTBI primers served as the primers for a first-round RT-PCR of the TCR CDR3. TCRdb ran MiXCR on the multiplex PCR reads and lists one entry per CDR3 protein. The data contain around 340,000 distinct CDR3 sequences, about 21% of them seen just once; the ten biggest clones take up under 55%. The data belong to a study of T cells in Graves' hyperthyroidism and ophthalmopathy.

The TCR sequence derives from a woman in her 50s with Graves' hyperthyroidism. The chain combines TRBV11-2 with TRBJ2-1; TRBD2 agrees at 9 bases. Source material: blood. Here the CDR3 reads CASSPYSGSGNEQFF. The CDR3 DNA reads as TGTGCCAGCAGTCCGTATAGCGGGAGCGGCAATGAGCAGTTCTTC.